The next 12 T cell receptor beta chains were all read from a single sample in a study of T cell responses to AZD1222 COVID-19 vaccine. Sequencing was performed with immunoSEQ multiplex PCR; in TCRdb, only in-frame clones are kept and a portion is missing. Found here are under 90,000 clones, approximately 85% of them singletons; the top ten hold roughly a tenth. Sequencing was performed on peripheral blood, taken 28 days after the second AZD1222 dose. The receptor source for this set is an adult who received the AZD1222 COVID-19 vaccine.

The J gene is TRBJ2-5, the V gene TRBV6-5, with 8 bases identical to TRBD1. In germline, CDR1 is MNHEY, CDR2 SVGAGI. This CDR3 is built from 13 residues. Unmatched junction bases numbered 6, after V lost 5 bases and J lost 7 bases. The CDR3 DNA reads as TGTGCCAGCAGTCAGGGGGCATTTGGGACCCAGTACTTC. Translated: CASSQGAFGTQYF.

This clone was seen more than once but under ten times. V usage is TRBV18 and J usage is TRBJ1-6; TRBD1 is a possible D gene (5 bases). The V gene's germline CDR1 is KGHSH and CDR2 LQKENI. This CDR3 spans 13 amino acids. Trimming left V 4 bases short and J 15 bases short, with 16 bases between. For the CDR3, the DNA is TGTGCCAGCTCACGGGGGGAAAGGGCGATCCTCCACTTT. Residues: CASSRGERAILHF.

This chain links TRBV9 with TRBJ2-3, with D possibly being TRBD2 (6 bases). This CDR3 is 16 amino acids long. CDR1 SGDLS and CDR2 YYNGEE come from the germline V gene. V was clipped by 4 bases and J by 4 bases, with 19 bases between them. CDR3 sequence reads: CASSFLPDSGPDTQYF. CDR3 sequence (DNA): TGTGCCAGCAGCTTTCTACCGGATAGCGGTCCAGATACGCAGTATTTT.

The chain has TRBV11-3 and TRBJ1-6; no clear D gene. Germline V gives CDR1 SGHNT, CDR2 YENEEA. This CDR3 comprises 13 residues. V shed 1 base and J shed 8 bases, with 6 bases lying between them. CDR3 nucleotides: TGTGCCAGCAGCTTAGTCCCGGATTCACCCCTCCACTTT. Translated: CASSLVPDSPLHF.

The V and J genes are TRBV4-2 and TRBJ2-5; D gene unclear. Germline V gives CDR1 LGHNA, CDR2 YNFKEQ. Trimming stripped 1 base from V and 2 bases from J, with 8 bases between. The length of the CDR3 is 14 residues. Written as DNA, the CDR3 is TGTGCCAGCAGCCAAGGGTCAGAGCAAGAGACCCAGTACTTC. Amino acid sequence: CASSQGSEQETQYF.

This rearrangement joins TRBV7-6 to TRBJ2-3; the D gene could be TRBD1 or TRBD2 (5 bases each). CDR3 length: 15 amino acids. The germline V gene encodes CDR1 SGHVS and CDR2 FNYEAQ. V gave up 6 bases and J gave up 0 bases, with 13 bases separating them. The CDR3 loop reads CASSYGTSSTDTQYF. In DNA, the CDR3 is TGTGCCAGCAGTTACGGGACGTCTAGCACAGATACGCAGTATTTT.

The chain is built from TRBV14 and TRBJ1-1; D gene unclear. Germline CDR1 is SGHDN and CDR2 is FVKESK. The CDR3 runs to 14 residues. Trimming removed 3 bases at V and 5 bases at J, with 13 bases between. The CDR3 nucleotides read TGTGCCAGCAGCCAGCCCCCAGGAGTTACTGAAGCTTTCTTT. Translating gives CASSQPPGVTEAFF.

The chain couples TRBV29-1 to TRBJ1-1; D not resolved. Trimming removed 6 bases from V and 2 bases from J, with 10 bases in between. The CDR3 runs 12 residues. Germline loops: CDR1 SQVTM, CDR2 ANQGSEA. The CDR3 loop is CSVYSDNTEAFF. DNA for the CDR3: TGCAGCGTGTACTCAGACAACACTGAAGCTTTCTTT.

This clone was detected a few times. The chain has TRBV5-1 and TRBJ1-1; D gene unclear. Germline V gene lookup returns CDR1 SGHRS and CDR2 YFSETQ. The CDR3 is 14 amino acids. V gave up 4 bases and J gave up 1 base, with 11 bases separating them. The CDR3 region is CASSLDTTNTEAFF. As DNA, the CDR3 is TGCGCCAGCAGCCTAGACACGACGAACACTGAAGCTTTCTTT.

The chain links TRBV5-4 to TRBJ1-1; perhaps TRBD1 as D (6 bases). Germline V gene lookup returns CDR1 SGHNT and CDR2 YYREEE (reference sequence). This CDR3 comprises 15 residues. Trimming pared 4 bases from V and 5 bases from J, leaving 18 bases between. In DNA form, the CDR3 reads TGTGCCAGCAGCGCAGGGGCCCCTAGTAGGACTGAAGCTTTCTTT. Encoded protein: CASSAGAPSRTEAFF. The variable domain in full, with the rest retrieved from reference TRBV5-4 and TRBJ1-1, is ETGVTQSPTHLIKTRGQQVTLRCSSQSGHNTVSWYQQALGQGPQFIFQYYREEENGRGNFPPRFSGLQFPNYSSELNVNALELDDSALYLCASSAGAPSRTEAFFGQGTRLTVV.

CDR3 sequence: CASSLGQGNEGYTF. In DNA form, the CDR3 reads TGTGCCAGCAGCCTCGGACAGGGGAATGAGGGCTACACCTTC. V usage is TRBV4-2 and J usage is TRBJ1-2, with 9 bases matching TRBD1. CDR1 and CDR2 (germline): LGHNA, YNFKEQ. Unmatched junction bases numbered 8, after V lost 4 bases and J lost 8 bases. This CDR3 region has 14 residues.

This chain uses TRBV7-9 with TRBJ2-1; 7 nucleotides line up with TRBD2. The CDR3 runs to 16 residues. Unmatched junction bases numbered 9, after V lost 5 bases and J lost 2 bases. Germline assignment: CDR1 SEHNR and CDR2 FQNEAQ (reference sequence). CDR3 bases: TGTGCCAGCAGCCGTCCGGGACGGGGGGCCTACAATGAGCAGTTCTTC. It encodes CASSRPGRGAYNEQFF.